This T cell receptor beta chain was recorded in a study of patients and donors after allogeneic stem cell transplantation. TCRdb used MiXCR to reprocess the RT-PCR reads, holding one entry per CDR3 protein. The data contain 20,000 to 30,000 distinct CDR3 sequences, approximately 39% of them seen just once; the ten biggest clones take up approximately 80%. The CDR3 contains 14 residues. Trimming left V 1 base short and J 9 bases short, with 10 bases between. The V gene's germline CDR1 is LGHDT and CDR2 YNNKEL (reference sequence). This receptor was taken from a human donor who was either an allogeneic HSCT recipient or a stem cell or donor lymphocyte infusion donor (not recorded which). It is not recorded whose cells these are; they may come from a transplant donor. Specimen: blood, either unsorted or a sorted T cell fraction (not recorded which). The genes are TRBV3-1 and TRBJ1-6, with a weak D call TRBD1 (5 bases). The CDR3 bases are TGTGCCAGCAGCCAAGTAGGGGAGGGTTCACCCCTCCACTTT. Translating it yields CASSQVGEGSPLHF. Full variable domain (remainder filled in from reference TRBV3-1 and TRBJ1-6): DTAVSQTPKYLVTQMGNDKSIKCEQNLGHDTMYWYKQDSKKFLKIMFSYNNKELIINETVPNRFSPKSPDKAHLNLHINSLELGDSAVYFCASSQVGEGSPLHFGNGTRLTVT.